This T cell receptor (beta chain) was identified during a study of chemoradiotherapy in HPV16-positive cancers. Study overall: Functional T-cell assays on a couple of HPV16-positive patients' cells defined candidate HPV-specific clones and common TCR motifs. Whole-study findings and limits: HPV-specific T cells were functionally defined from only two HPV16-positive patients.

The CDR3 has 13 residues. CDR1 is SGDLS, CDR2 YYNGEE, per germline. V lost 0 bases, J lost 7 bases, and 11 bases lay in between. Method: immunoSEQ multiplex PCR; TCRdb's copy keeps in-frame clones and lacks some. The sample lists about 34,000 clones, 92% occurring once. Samples were taken several times over chemoradiotherapy. A remark on this clone: Antigen: not known.

The chain carries TRBV9 and TRBJ2-7; weak D call: TRBD2 (6 bases). Material: blood, obtained from a patient who underwent chemoradiotherapy. The source of this sequence is a human donor with HPV-associated anogenital cancer. Here the CDR3 DNA reads TGTGCCAGCAGCGTAGGTGAAGGGAGGGAGCAGTACTTC. Its translation: CASSVGEGREQYF.